This TCR beta chain was sequenced for a study of blood T cell repertoires in COVID-19. On the study more broadly: Samples came from the United States, Italy and Spain, spanning acute and convalescent COVID-19.

As handled by the study authors: Amplification with reference gene primers provided the estimates of nucleated cell counts. Measured with immunoSEQ multiplex PCR; TCRdb has only the in-frame clones, and not every one. V, J and clone size are taken as reported in that table, and D and trimming were inferred from the DNA itself. The table has 140,000 or so clones, roughly 90% seen once; the top ten hold approximately 2%. From germline, CDR1 is LNHDA and CDR2 SQIVND (reference sequence). The CDR3 is 16 amino acids. Trimming cost V 5 bases and J 2 bases, with 16 bases left between them. V usage is TRBV19 and J usage is TRBJ2-1; weak D call: TRBD2 (5 bases). The sequence was collected from a man in his 70s with acute or convalescent COVID-19. Sequencing input: peripheral blood. The CDR3 spells CASSPPYSGTYNEQFF. The CDR3 DNA sequence: TGTGCCAGTAGTCCCCCATATTCGGGGACCTACAATGAGCAGTTCTTC.